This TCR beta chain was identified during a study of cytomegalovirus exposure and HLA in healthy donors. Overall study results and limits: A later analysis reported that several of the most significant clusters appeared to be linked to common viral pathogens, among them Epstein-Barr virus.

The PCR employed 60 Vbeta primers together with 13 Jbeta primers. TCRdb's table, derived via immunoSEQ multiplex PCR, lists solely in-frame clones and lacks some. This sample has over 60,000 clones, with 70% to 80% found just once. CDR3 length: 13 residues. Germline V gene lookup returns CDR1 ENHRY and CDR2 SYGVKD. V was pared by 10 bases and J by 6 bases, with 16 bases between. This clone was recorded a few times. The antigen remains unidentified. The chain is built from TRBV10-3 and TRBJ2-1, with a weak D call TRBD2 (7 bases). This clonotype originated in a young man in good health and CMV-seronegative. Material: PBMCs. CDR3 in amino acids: CATRGGPPNEQFF. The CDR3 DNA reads TGTGCCACACGCGGGGGCCCCCCCAATGAGCAGTTCTTC.